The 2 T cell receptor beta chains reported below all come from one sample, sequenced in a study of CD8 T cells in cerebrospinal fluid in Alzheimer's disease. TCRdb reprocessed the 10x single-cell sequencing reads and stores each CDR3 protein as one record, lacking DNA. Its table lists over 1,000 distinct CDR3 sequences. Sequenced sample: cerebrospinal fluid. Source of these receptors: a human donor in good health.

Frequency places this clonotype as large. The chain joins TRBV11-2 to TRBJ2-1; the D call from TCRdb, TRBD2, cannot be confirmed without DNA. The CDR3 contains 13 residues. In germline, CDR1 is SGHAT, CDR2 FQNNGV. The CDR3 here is CASSLWESNEQFF.

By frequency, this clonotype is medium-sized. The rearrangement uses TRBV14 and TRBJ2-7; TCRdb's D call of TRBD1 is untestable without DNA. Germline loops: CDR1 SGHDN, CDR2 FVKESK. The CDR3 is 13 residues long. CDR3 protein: CASSQSPGGLQYF.